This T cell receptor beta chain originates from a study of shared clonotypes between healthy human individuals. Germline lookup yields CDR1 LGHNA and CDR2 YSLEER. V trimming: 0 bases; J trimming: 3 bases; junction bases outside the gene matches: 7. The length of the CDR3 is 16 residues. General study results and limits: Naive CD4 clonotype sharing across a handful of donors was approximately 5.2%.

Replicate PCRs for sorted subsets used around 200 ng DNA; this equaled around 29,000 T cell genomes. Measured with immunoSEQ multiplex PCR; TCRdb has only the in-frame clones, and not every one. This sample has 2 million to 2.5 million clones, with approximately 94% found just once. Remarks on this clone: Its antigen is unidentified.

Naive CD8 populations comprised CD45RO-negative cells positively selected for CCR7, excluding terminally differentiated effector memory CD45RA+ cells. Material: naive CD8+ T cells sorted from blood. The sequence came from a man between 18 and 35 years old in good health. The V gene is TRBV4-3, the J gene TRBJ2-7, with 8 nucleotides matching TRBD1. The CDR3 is CASSQDLGQGIYEQYF. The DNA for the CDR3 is TGCGCCAGCAGCCAAGATTTAGGACAGGGTATCTACGAGCAGTACTTC.